These T cell receptor beta chains were read from a single sample in a study of cytomegalovirus exposure and HLA in healthy donors. TCRdb's table, derived via immunoSEQ multiplex PCR, lists solely in-frame clones and lacks some. This sample carries about 160,000 clones, around 78% of them seen once, and the ten largest clones take 1.5% to 2%. Specimen: PBMCs. These receptor sequences come from a young woman in good health and CMV-seronegative. Both conserved end residues are part of each CDR3. A D gene is named only where the DNA matches it firmly. Clone size, where shown, is once, few, many, or a class for clones that have expanded.

12	NA	TRBV27	TRBJ1-1	NA	CASSLRNTEAFF	TGTGCCAGCAGTTTACGGAACACTGAAGCTTTCTTT
15	NA	TRBV5-1	TRBJ1-2	TRBD1	CASSLITGGFYGYTF	TGCGCCAGCAGCTTGATAACAGGGGGGTTCTATGGCTACACCTTC
16	NA	TRBV2	TRBJ1-5	TRBD1	CASSDLQGHSNQPQHF	TGTGCCAGCAGTGATCTACAGGGGCATAGCAATCAGCCCCAGCATTTT
18	NA	TRBV27	TRBJ2-3	TRBD2	CASSSLGLRGASTDTQYF	TGTGCCAGCAGTTCGCTGGGGTTGCGGGGGGCGAGCACAGATACGCAGTATTTT
15	once	TRBV4-1	TRBJ1-2	NA	CASSQEVTGPHGYTF	TGCGCCAGCAGCCAAGAAGTAACAGGGCCTCATGGCTACACCTTC
17	NA	TRBV30	TRBJ2-6	NA	CAYTGPLVLSGANGLTF	TGTGCCTATACGGGTCCCTTAGTACTCTCTGGGGCCAACGGCCTGACTTTC
15	NA	TRBV6-1	TRBJ2-1	NA	CASRGGQNSYNEQFF	TGTGCCAGCAGGGGCGGACAAAACTCCTACAATGAGCAGTTCTTC
14	NA	TRBV10-3	TRBJ2-7	TRBD2	CAISGGTRDGEQYF	TGTGCCATCAGTGGCGGGACTAGGGACGGGGAGCAGTACTTC
15	NA	TRBV5-1	TRBJ2-3	NA	CASSLREKVGDTQYF	TGCGCCAGCAGCTTACGGGAGAAGGTGGGCGATACGCAGTATTTT
15	NA	TRBV7-8	TRBJ1-3	TRBD1	CASSLGQGLRNTIYF	TGTGCCAGCAGCTTAGGACAGGGTTTAAGAAACACCATATATTTT
11	NA	TRBV29-1	TRBJ1-2	NA	CSVHVLGGHTF	TGCAGCGTCCATGTCTTGGGGGGTCATACCTTC
15	NA	TRBV7-2	TRBJ1-1	TRBD1	CASSGNRGLRTEAFF	TGTGCCAGCAGCGGAAACAGGGGGTTGAGAACTGAAGCTTTCTTT
15	NA	TRBV19	TRBJ2-3	NA	CASSVRNRGTDTQYF	TGTGCCAGTAGTGTGCGTAATCGTGGCACAGATACGCAGTATTTT
14	NA	TRBV7-3	TRBJ1-2	NA	CASSFGGGGDGYTF	TGTGCCAGCAGCTTCGGCGGGGGTGGGGATGGCTACACCTTC
15	NA	TRBV7-9	TRBJ2-7	TRBD1	CASSLRGQGWDEQYF	TGTGCCAGCAGCTTGAGGGGACAGGGCTGGGACGAGCAGTACTTC
18	NA	TRBV9	TRBJ1-6	NA	CASSVAPNRRTYNSPLHF	TGTGCCAGCAGCGTAGCCCCCAACAGGCGCACCTATAATTCACCCCTCCACTTT
16	NA	TRBV6-4	TRBJ1-6	NA	CASRANPGSLNSPLHF	TGTGCCAGCAGAGCTAACCCGGGATCCTTGAATTCACCCCTCCACTTT
14	NA	TRBV7-2	TRBJ2-5	NA	CASSTREGEETQYF	TGTGCCAGCAGCACCAGAGAGGGGGAAGAGACCCAGTACTTC
11	NA	TRBV29-1	TRBJ1-1	NA	CSVRRVAEAFF	TGCAGCGTCCGGAGGGTCGCTGAAGCTTTCTTT
13	NA	TRBV6-1	TRBJ1-2	NA	CASSELEGSGYTF	TGTGCCAGCAGTGAATTGGAGGGTTCTGGCTACACCTTC
14	few	TRBV11-2	TRBJ1-4	NA	CASSPISTNEKLFF	TGTGCCAGCAGCCCCATTTCAACTAATGAAAAACTGTTTTTT
15	NA	TRBV27	TRBJ1-5	NA	CASGGTFHSNQPQHF	TGTGCCAGCGGGGGCACTTTTCATAGCAATCAGCCCCAGCATTTT
16	once	TRBV2	TRBJ2-5	NA	CASSGRRGAGGETQYF	TGTGCCAGCAGTGGACGGAGGGGGGCCGGGGGGGAGACCCAGTACTTC
12	NA	TRBV5-4	TRBJ2-2	NA	CASSLEHRELFF	TGTGCCAGCAGCTTAGAACATCGGGAGCTGTTTTTT
15	once	TRBV18	TRBJ1-5	NA	CASSPQGYSNQPQHF	TGTGCCAGCTCACCACAGGGGTATAGCAATCAGCCCCAGCATTTT
14	NA	TRBV9	TRBJ2-5	NA	CASSVGGVSETQYF	TGTGCCAGCAGCGTAGGGGGGGTCAGCGAGACCCAGTACTTC
16	NA	TRBV4-2	TRBJ2-1	TRBD2	CASSQGPGGPDNEQFF	TGTGCCAGCAGCCAAGGTCCGGGGGGGCCGGACAATGAGCAGTTCTTC
12	NA	TRBV11-3	TRBJ2-7	TRBD1	CASSRQGGEQYF	TGTGCCAGCAGCCGACAGGGCGGCGAGCAGTACTTC
14	NA	TRBV4-2	TRBJ1-1	NA	CASSQENSPTEAFF	TGTGCCAGCAGCCAAGAAAACAGCCCCACTGAAGCTTTCTTT
14	NA	TRBV7-2	TRBJ1-2	TRBD1	CASSLAGTGSGYTF	TGTGCCAGCAGCTTAGCCGGGACAGGGTCTGGCTACACCTTC
13	once	TRBV2	TRBJ1-1	NA	CASSEVGGTEAFF	TGTGCCAGCAGTGAAGTGGGGGGCACTGAAGCTTTCTTT
15	NA	TRBV6-5	TRBJ2-3	TRBD2	CASSPSGRSSDTQYF	TGTGCCAGCAGTCCGAGCGGGAGATCCTCAGATACGCAGTATTTT
14	NA	TRBV6-6	TRBJ1-5	TRBD1	CASSGGTGHQPQHF	TGTGCCAGCAGTGGCGGGACAGGGCATCAGCCCCAGCATTTT
13	NA	TRBV19	TRBJ1-5	NA	CASSIALPSPQHF	TGTGCCAGTAGTATAGCCCTTCCCTCGCCCCAGCATTTT
14	once	TRBV5-4	TRBJ1-3	NA	CASSLQGSGNTIYF	TGTGCCAGCAGCTTGCAGGGGTCTGGAAACACCATATATTTT
17	NA	TRBV9	TRBJ2-4	TRBD1	CASSVGTGGRPGNSQYF	TGTGCCAGCAGCGTAGGGACAGGGGGCCGTCCGGGAAACAGTCAGTACTTC
15	NA	TRBV7-9	TRBJ2-1	TRBD2	CASSPLGEGYNEQFF	TGTGCCAGCAGCCCCCTGGGGGAGGGTTACAATGAGCAGTTCTTC
16	NA	TRBV7-2	TRBJ2-3	TRBD2	CASSALWAGDIDTQYF	TGTGCCAGCAGCGCCCTTTGGGCGGGAGACATCGATACGCAGTATTTT
14	NA	TRBV18	TRBJ1-1	NA	CASSPSTDLPGAFF	TGTGCCAGCTCACCTTCGACAGACCTACCGGGTGCTTTCTTT
15	NA	TRBV4-3	TRBJ2-2	NA	CASSQETRMPGELFF	TGCGCCAGCAGCCAAGAGACACGGATGCCCGGGGAGCTGTTTTTT
17	NA	TRBV18	TRBJ1-1	TRBD1	CASSSYGTGVSNTEAFF	TGTGCCAGCTCAAGCTACGGGACAGGGGTTTCGAACACTGAAGCTTTCTTT
14	NA	TRBV7-8	TRBJ2-1	NA	CASSLFQGRDEQFF	TGTGCCAGCAGCTTATTTCAGGGGAGGGATGAGCAGTTCTTC
14	NA	TRBV27	TRBJ2-1	NA	CASSTRPEVDEQFF	TGTGCCAGCAGTACTAGGCCGGAGGTAGATGAGCAGTTCTTC
13	once	TRBV5-4	TRBJ2-1	TRBD2	CASSLAGTSIWFF	TGTGCCAGCAGCTTGGCCGGGACTAGCATTTGGTTCTTC
19	NA	TRBV19	TRBJ1-2	TRBD1	CASSPLPGQGTSRNYGYTF	TGTGCCAGTAGTCCCCTACCGGGACAGGGGACGTCGAGGAACTATGGCTACACCTTC
14	NA	TRBV5-4	TRBJ1-1	TRBD1	CASSTREQGIEAFF	TGTGCCAGCAGCACTAGGGAACAGGGGATTGAAGCTTTCTTT
13	NA	TRBV7-9	TRBJ2-7	TRBD2	CASSWGTNYEQYF	TGTGCCAGCAGCTGGGGGACTAACTACGAGCAGTACTTC
16	NA	TRBV11-2	TRBJ2-1	TRBD2	CASSFTLAGVGNEQFF	TGTGCCAGCAGCTTCACGTTAGCGGGAGTGGGAAATGAGCAGTTCTTC
16	NA	TRBV7-9	TRBJ1-3	NA	CASSPYSTGFGNTIYF	TGTGCCAGCAGCCCCTACTCCACAGGGTTTGGAAACACCATATATTTT
13	few	TRBV7-2	TRBJ2-2	NA	CASSRGIAGELFF	TGTGCCAGCAGCCGGGGAATCGCCGGGGAGCTGTTTTTT
14	NA	TRBV7-8	TRBJ1-2	NA	CASSAGQPSYGYTF	TGTGCCAGCAGCGCTGGACAGCCATCCTATGGCTACACCTTC